The T cell receptor (beta chain) under discussion was sequenced for a study of control samples from healthy donors and cancer patients. The assay was immunoSEQ multiplex PCR, and TCRdb's table has in-frame clones only and misses some. Here the sample spans under 75,000 clones, over 75% being singletons. This clone was picked up one time. Germline assignment: CDR1 GTSNPN and CDR2 SVGIG (reference sequence). The CDR3 has 12 residues. V shed 7 bases and J shed 2 bases, with 12 bases lying between them. The chain uses TRBV30 and TRBJ2-7, with D unresolved. The receptor's source is a man aged 35 to 55 in good health. The sample consisted of blood. Here the CDR3 DNA reads TGTGCCTCCGCGGCAGGCCCCTACGAGCAGTACTTC. Translation gives CASAAGPYEQYF.